A single sample is the source of the 20 T cell receptor beta chains below, sequenced in a study of graft-versus-host responses after intestinal transplantation. No antigen has been identified for these receptors. The repertoire was sequenced with immunoSEQ multiplex PCR; TCRdb's copy has only in-frame clones and lacks some. This sample has tens of thousands of clones, with 85% to 95% found just once. Material: unstimulated CD8+ T cells sorted from spleen or lymph node cells, obtained before transplant. These receptors all come from a human donor who was the organ donor for an intestinal transplant.

This chain uses TRBV30 with TRBJ1-1, with D perhaps TRBD1 (6 bases). V was clipped by 0 bases and J by 7 bases, with 9 bases between them. Germline V gene data show CDR1 as GTSNPN and CDR2 as SVGIG (reference sequence). CDR3 length: 12 amino acids. The CDR3 protein is CAWSVSQGEAFF. The CDR3 DNA reads TGTGCCTGGAGTGTGTCACAGGGTGAAGCTTTCTTT.

The genes are TRBV4-1 and TRBJ2-2; D assignment may be TRBD1 or TRBD2 (5 bases each). Looked up from germline, CDR1 is MGHRA and CDR2 is YSYEKL. The V and J ends lost 7 bases and 3 bases respectively, with 18 bases between them. The CDR3 length is 16 residues. The chain's CDR3 is CASTGEGDRDTGELFF. In nucleotides, the CDR3 is TGCGCCAGCACCGGGGAAGGGGATCGGGACACCGGGGAGCTGTTTTTT.

The chain is built from TRBV11-2 and TRBJ1-3; the D is unclear. Germline V gives CDR1 SGHAT, CDR2 FQNNGV. The CDR3 consists of 16 residues. With 2 bases removed from V and 4 bases from J, the gap between germline ends came to 15 bases. The CDR3 bases are TGTGCCAGCAGCTTATCCTCCGGGAGTTGGGGAAACACCATATATTTT. Protein: CASSLSSGSWGNTIYF.

The CDR3 reads CAWNEGQPPMNNEQFF. As DNA, the CDR3 is TGTGCCTGGAACGAGGGCCAGCCACCAATGAACAATGAGCAGTTCTTC. V gene TRBV30 combines with J gene TRBJ2-1; possibly TRBD2 for D (5 bases). The V end was cut by 4 bases, the J end by 5 bases, with 21 bases between. The CDR3 runs 16 residues. Germline V gene lookup returns CDR1 GTSNPN and CDR2 SVGIG (reference sequence).

V and J are TRBV27 and TRBJ2-1, with 13 bases fitting TRBD2. The CDR3 covers 15 residues. The germline gives CDR1 MNHEY, CDR2 SMNVEV (reference sequence). The J segment lost 7 bases and the V segment lost 5 bases, leaving 5 bases of the junction unmatched. CDR3 residues: CASSPTSGGTNEQFF. CDR3 DNA sequence: TGTGCCAGCAGTCCGACTAGCGGGGGGACAAATGAGCAGTTCTTC.

The gene calls are TRBV7-9 and TRBJ1-1; TRBD1 aligns across 7 bases. Germline V CDR1 and CDR2: SEHNR, FQNEAQ (reference sequence). CDR3 length equals 14 residues. J gave up 7 bases and V 5 bases, and 10 bases lay outside the gene matches. The CDR3 reads CASSGGQSGFEAFF. DNA for the CDR3: TGTGCCAGCAGCGGGGGACAGAGCGGCTTTGAAGCTTTCTTT. The whole variable domain, remainder taken from reference TRBV7-9 and TRBJ1-1, is DTGVSQNPRHKITKRGQNVTFRCDPISEHNRLYWYRQTLGQGPEFLTYFQNEAQLEKSRLLSDRFSAERPKGSFSTLEIQRTEQGDSAMYLCASSGGQSGFEAFFGQGTRLTVV.

The chain employs TRBV6-5 and TRBJ1-1, with a weak D call TRBD1 (6 bases). With 3 bases removed from V and 5 bases from J, the gap between germline ends came to 10 bases. The CDR3 covers 13 residues. Germline V gene lookup returns CDR1 MNHEY and CDR2 SVGAGI. The chain's CDR3 is CASSYTGLTEAFF. As DNA, the CDR3 is TGTGCCAGCAGTTATACAGGGCTTACTGAAGCTTTCTTT.

The J gene is TRBJ1-1, the V gene TRBV4-2; D remains unclear. With 3 bases removed from V and 6 bases from J, the gap between germline ends came to 14 bases. Germline V CDR1 and CDR2: LGHNA, YNFKEQ. CDR3 length: 14 amino acids. Written as DNA, the CDR3 is TGTGCCAGCAGCCATGACCTGGGGAGCTCTGAAGCTTTCTTT. Translated: CASSHDLGSSEAFF.

The CDR3 bases are TGTGCCAGCAGCCAAGGGACAGAAATATATGGCTACACCTTC. Translating gives CASSQGTEIYGYTF. The V gene is TRBV4-2, the J gene TRBJ1-2; D is possibly TRBD1 (6 bases). The germline V and J ends were trimmed by 1 base and 5 bases, with 11 bases remaining between them. The CDR3 contains 14 residues. Germline-derived CDR1 and CDR2 are LGHNA and YNFKEQ.

The CDR3: CSVVGDRAYNEQFF. As DNA, the CDR3 is TGCAGCGTTGTGGGGGACAGGGCCTACAATGAGCAGTTCTTC. The rearrangement links TRBV29-1 to TRBJ2-1; TRBD1 agrees at 9 bases. Germline loops: CDR1 SQVTM, CDR2 ANQGSEA. This CDR3 is built from 14 residues. Germline trimming cut 4 bases from V and 2 bases from J; bases unmatched to any gene: 3.

The chain couples TRBV10-3 to TRBJ1-2, with D hard to call. Germline V gives CDR1 ENHRY, CDR2 SYGVKD. CDR3 length equals 14 residues. Trimming took off 0 bases at V and 3 bases at J, with 8 bases between the two ends. The CDR3 nucleotides read TGTGCCATCAGTGAGTCGAATTTCGACTATGGCTACACCTTC. Translating it yields CAISESNFDYGYTF.

V and J are TRBV10-2 and TRBJ1-3; maybe TRBD1 (6 bases). V gave up 9 bases and J gave up 0 bases, with 15 bases separating them. Germline loops: CDR1 WSHSY, CDR2 SAAADI. The CDR3 spans 15 residues. CDR3 region: CASYTQGVSGNTIYF. CDR3 bases: TGCGCCAGTTACACACAGGGTGTCTCTGGAAACACCATATATTTT.

This chain links TRBV5-8 with TRBJ2-5; TRBD1 matches 9 bases. Trimming removed 4 bases from V and 0 bases from J; junction bases left unmatched: 10. The CDR3 consists of 17 residues. Germline CDR1 is SGHTS and CDR2 is YDEGEE. The CDR3: CASSPRHRDRDQETQYF. CDR3 nucleotide sequence: TGTGCCAGCAGCCCGAGACACCGGGACAGGGACCAAGAGACCCAGTACTTC.

The genes are TRBV7-3 and TRBJ2-2, with D tentatively TRBD1 (6 bases). Trimming removed 0 bases at V and 0 bases at J, with 11 bases between. The CDR3 length is 17 residues. Germline loops: CDR1 SGHTA, CDR2 FQGTGA. The DNA for the CDR3 is TGTGCCAGCAGCTTAACTACCGGGACAACGAACACCGGGGAGCTGTTTTTT. Translation: CASSLTTGTTNTGELFF.

In this sample, this clone turned up once. The chain recombines TRBV5-4 with TRBJ1-4, with a weak D call TRBD1 (5 bases). V dropped 4 bases and J dropped 5 bases, with 12 bases sitting between them. Germline V CDR1 and CDR2: SGHNT, YYREEE (reference sequence). The CDR3 consists of 14 residues. DNA of the CDR3: TGTGCCAGCAGCGAGGGAGGGGTCAATGAAAAACTGTTTTTT. It is translated as CASSEGGVNEKLFF.

The chain has TRBV7-3 and TRBJ1-1, with 7 bases lining up with TRBD1. V trimming: 0 bases; J trimming: 4 bases; junction bases outside the gene matches: 2. Per the germline V gene, CDR1 is SGHTA and CDR2 is FQGTGA. The CDR3 has 14 amino acids. This CDR3 reads CASSLTGTATEAFF. The CDR3 bases are TGTGCCAGCAGCTTAACAGGGACAGCCACTGAAGCTTTCTTT.

The genes are TRBV7-9 and TRBJ1-6; TRBD1 might be the D (5 bases). CDR3 size: 17 residues. Per germline, CDR1 SEHNR and CDR2 FQNEAQ (reference sequence). Deletions cut 5 bases from V and 2 bases from J, with 16 bases between. CDR3: CASSDAGPPAYNSPLHF. The DNA for the CDR3 is TGTGCCAGCAGCGATGCGGGGCCCCCGGCCTATAATTCACCCCTCCACTTT.

The CDR3 here is CASSVVGTLAYNEQFF. For the CDR3, the DNA is TGTGCCAGCAGCGTAGTAGGAACTCTGGCCTACAATGAGCAGTTCTTC. This rearrangement joins TRBV9 to TRBJ2-1; the D is unclear. Trimming stripped 0 bases from V and 2 bases from J, with 12 bases between. The CDR3 loop spans 16 amino acids. The V gene's germline CDR1 is SGDLS and CDR2 YYNGEE.

The V gene is TRBV28, the J gene TRBJ2-7, with unresolved D. Germline CDR1 and CDR2: MDHEN and SYDVKM. V shed 5 bases and J shed 0 bases, with 14 bases lying between them. The CDR3 has 15 amino acids. The CDR3 sequence is CASSPPARASYEQYF. The CDR3 coding sequence is TGTGCCAGCAGTCCTCCGGCCCGGGCCTCCTACGAGCAGTACTTC.

The V gene is TRBV5-1, the J gene TRBJ1-2; 12 nucleotides line up with TRBD1. Looked up from germline, CDR1 is SGHRS and CDR2 is YFSETQ. With V trimmed by 1 base and J by 4 bases, 5 bases remained unmatched. CDR3 length: 16 residues. The CDR3 DNA follows: TGCGCCAGCAGCTTGACCGGGACAGGGGGCGCCTATGGCTACACCTTC. This encodes CASSLTGTGGAYGYTF.